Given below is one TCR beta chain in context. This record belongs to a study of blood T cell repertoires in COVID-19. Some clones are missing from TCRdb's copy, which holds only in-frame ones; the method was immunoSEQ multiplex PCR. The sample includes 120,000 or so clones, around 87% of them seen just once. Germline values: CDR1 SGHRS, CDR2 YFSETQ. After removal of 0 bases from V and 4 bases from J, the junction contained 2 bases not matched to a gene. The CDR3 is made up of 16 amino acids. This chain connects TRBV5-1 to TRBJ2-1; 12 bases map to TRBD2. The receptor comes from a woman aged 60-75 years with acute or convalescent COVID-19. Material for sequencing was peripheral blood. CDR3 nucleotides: TGCGCCAGCAGCTTGGAGACTAGCGGGGGTTACAATGAGCAGTTCTTC. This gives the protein CASSLETSGGYNEQFF.